The rows below give T cell receptor beta chains drawn from one sample of a study of cytotoxic CD8 clonotypes in ibrutinib-treated CLL. The protocol was immunoSEQ multiplex PCR, while the TCRdb copy is restricted to in-frame clones and leaves out a portion. The sample holds some 130,000 clones, roughly 84% seen once. Sequencing used PBMCs, obtained after 24 months of ibrutinib treatment. Receptor source: a human donor with chronic lymphocytic leukemia. Each CDR3 is given with its conserved first and last residue. The order of the fields is J gene, D gene, clone size, V gene, CDR3 protein, CDR3 DNA. A D gene is named only where the DNA matches it firmly. Rows may omit the clone size; those that give it use once, few, many or a size class.

j_call: TRBJ2-1
d_call: -
clone_size: -
v_call: TRBV11-2
cdr3_aa: CASSLDRGGSLQQFF
cdr3_nt: TGTGCCAGCAGCTTAGATAGGGGGGGTTCTCTTCAGCAGTTCTTC

j_call: TRBJ2-3
d_call: -
clone_size: -
v_call: TRBV2
cdr3_aa: CASSDRAGWDTQYF
cdr3_nt: TGTGCCAGCAGTGACAGGGCGGGTTGGGATACGCAGTATTTT

j_call: TRBJ2-3
d_call: TRBD2
clone_size: -
v_call: TRBV13
cdr3_aa: CASSLLLAGTDTQYF
cdr3_nt: TGTGCCAGCAGCTTACTGCTAGCGGGCACAGATACGCAGTATTTT

j_call: TRBJ2-1
d_call: TRBD1
clone_size: -
v_call: TRBV18
cdr3_aa: CASSLSNRDRGQGNEQFF
cdr3_nt: TGTGCCAGCTCACTGTCCAACCGGGACAGGGGTCAGGGCAATGAGCAGTTCTTC

j_call: TRBJ2-2
d_call: TRBD1
clone_size: once
v_call: TRBV7-2
cdr3_aa: CASSQRQGVIGTGELFF
cdr3_nt: TGTGCCAGCAGCCAACGACAGGGGGTGATCGGCACCGGGGAGCTGTTTTTT

j_call: TRBJ1-5
d_call: -
clone_size: -
v_call: TRBV15
cdr3_aa: CATSRDDSRVEPQHF
cdr3_nt: TGTGCCACCAGCAGAGATGATTCACGGGTCGAGCCCCAGCATTTT

j_call: TRBJ2-6
d_call: TRBD1
clone_size: -
v_call: TRBV10-2
cdr3_aa: CASSEPGQGFGANVLTF
cdr3_nt: TGCGCCAGCAGTGAGCCGGGACAGGGGTTCGGGGCCAACGTCCTGACTTTC

j_call: TRBJ2-3
d_call: -
clone_size: -
v_call: TRBV6-1
cdr3_aa: CASSGYQLTDTQYF
cdr3_nt: TGTGCCAGCAGTGGGTATCAACTCACAGATACGCAGTATTTT

j_call: TRBJ1-2
d_call: -
clone_size: -
v_call: TRBV7-2
cdr3_aa: CASSPLGRDYGYTF
cdr3_nt: TGTGCCAGCAGCCCCCTCGGCAGGGACTATGGCTACACCTTC

j_call: TRBJ2-1
d_call: -
clone_size: -
v_call: TRBV5-4
cdr3_aa: CASSLGGSSYNEQFF
cdr3_nt: TGTGCCAGCAGCTTGGGGGGGAGCTCCTACAATGAGCAGTTCTTC

j_call: TRBJ2-3
d_call: -
clone_size: -
v_call: TRBV5-1
cdr3_aa: CASSLEARRTDTQYF
cdr3_nt: TGCGCCAGCAGCTTGGAGGCACGACGCACAGATACGCAGTATTTT

j_call: TRBJ1-5
d_call: -
clone_size: -
v_call: TRBV6-5
cdr3_aa: CASKNREYSNQPQHF
cdr3_nt: TGTGCCAGCAAGAACAGGGAATATAGCAATCAGCCCCAGCATTTT

j_call: TRBJ1-2
d_call: TRBD1
clone_size: -
v_call: TRBV14
cdr3_aa: CASSQPGGGYTF
cdr3_nt: TGTGCCAGCAGCCAACCAGGGGGCGGCTACACCTTC

j_call: TRBJ1-5
d_call: -
clone_size: -
v_call: TRBV5-8
cdr3_aa: CASSLGRGIRTQPQHF
cdr3_nt: TGTGCCAGCAGCTTGGGGAGAGGCATAAGGACCCAGCCCCAGCATTTT

j_call: TRBJ2-2
d_call: -
clone_size: -
v_call: TRBV9
cdr3_aa: CASSGQALTGELFF
cdr3_nt: TGTGCCAGCAGCGGACAAGCTCTAACCGGGGAGCTGTTTTTT

j_call: TRBJ1-1
d_call: -
clone_size: -
v_call: TRBV29-1
cdr3_aa: CSVVGGTEAFF
cdr3_nt: TGCAGCGTTGTAGGGGGCACTGAAGCTTTCTTT

j_call: TRBJ1-1
d_call: -
clone_size: -
v_call: TRBV29-1
cdr3_aa: CSVEDLQNTEAFF
cdr3_nt: TGCAGCGTTGAAGATCTACAGAACACTGAAGCTTTCTTT

j_call: TRBJ2-6
d_call: -
clone_size: -
v_call: TRBV2
cdr3_aa: CASRSSAGANVLTF
cdr3_nt: TGTGCCAGCAGGTCCAGCGCTGGGGCCAACGTCCTGACTTTC

j_call: TRBJ2-1
d_call: -
clone_size: few
v_call: TRBV2
cdr3_aa: CASSASVGASEFF
cdr3_nt: TGTGCCAGCAGTGCATCGGTCGGGGCCTCGGAGTTCTTC

j_call: TRBJ1-6
d_call: -
clone_size: few
v_call: TRBV6-4
cdr3_aa: CASSPGVYNSPLHF
cdr3_nt: TGTGCCAGCAGTCCCGGGGTGTATAATTCACCCCTCCACTTT

j_call: TRBJ1-5
d_call: -
clone_size: -
v_call: TRBV6-5
cdr3_aa: CASSYSGLYNQPQHF
cdr3_nt: TGTGCCAGCAGTTACTCCGGACTGTACAATCAGCCCCAGCATTTT

j_call: TRBJ1-1
d_call: TRBD1
clone_size: -
v_call: TRBV10-3
cdr3_aa: CAITRQGLWSEAFF
cdr3_nt: TGTGCCATCACCAGACAGGGGCTTTGGTCTGAAGCTTTCTTT

j_call: TRBJ1-6
d_call: -
clone_size: -
v_call: TRBV6-1
cdr3_aa: CAGRELYNSPLHF
cdr3_nt: TGTGCCGGACGGGAACTTTATAATTCACCCCTCCACTTT

j_call: TRBJ2-7
d_call: TRBD2
clone_size: -
v_call: TRBV7-8
cdr3_aa: CASSLVRLAGGKSYEQYF
cdr3_nt: TGTGCCAGCAGCTTAGTCCGGCTAGCGGGGGGGAAGTCCTACGAGCAGTACTTC

j_call: TRBJ2-1
d_call: -
clone_size: -
v_call: TRBV2
cdr3_aa: CASSASGEIYNEQFF
cdr3_nt: TGTGCCAGCAGTGCTTCGGGGGAGATCTACAATGAGCAGTTCTTC

j_call: TRBJ1-6
d_call: TRBD1
clone_size: -
v_call: TRBV13
cdr3_aa: CASSLGDRGRGGPLHF
cdr3_nt: TGTGCCAGCAGCTTAGGGGACAGGGGTCGGGGGGGCCCCCTCCACTTT

j_call: TRBJ1-2
d_call: TRBD1
clone_size: -
v_call: TRBV10-3
cdr3_aa: CATLPGQGYGYTF
cdr3_nt: TGTGCCACGTTACCGGGACAGGGGTATGGCTACACCTTC

j_call: TRBJ2-3
d_call: -
clone_size: once
v_call: TRBV18
cdr3_aa: CASSLGQGGADTQYF
cdr3_nt: TGTGCCAGCTCACTCGGTCAGGGGGGCGCAGATACGCAGTATTTT

j_call: TRBJ1-2
d_call: -
clone_size: -
v_call: TRBV27
cdr3_aa: CASSLSIPARAGGYGYTF
cdr3_nt: TGTGCCAGCAGTTTATCGATACCGGCCCGGGCAGGAGGGTATGGCTACACCTTC

j_call: TRBJ2-5
d_call: -
clone_size: few
v_call: TRBV4-3
cdr3_aa: CASSPAGGPLASPQYF
cdr3_nt: TGCGCCAGCAGCCCCGCCGGGGGTCCTCTAGCTTCCCCTCAGTACTTC

j_call: TRBJ1-1
d_call: TRBD1
clone_size: -
v_call: TRBV14
cdr3_aa: CASSQDIRAGGNTEAFF
cdr3_nt: TGTGCCAGCAGCCAAGATATCCGGGCAGGGGGGAACACTGAAGCTTTCTTT

j_call: TRBJ1-2
d_call: -
clone_size: -
v_call: TRBV25-1
cdr3_aa: CASSDLTDYGYTF
cdr3_nt: TGTGCCAGCAGTGATTTGACAGACTATGGCTACACCTTC

j_call: TRBJ2-1
d_call: TRBD2
clone_size: few
v_call: TRBV7-3
cdr3_aa: CASSSGLAGSNEQFF
cdr3_nt: TGTGCCAGCAGCTCGGGACTAGCGGGGTCCAATGAGCAGTTCTTC

j_call: TRBJ2-7
d_call: -
clone_size: -
v_call: TRBV6-6
cdr3_aa: CASSYRQGGHEQYF
cdr3_nt: TGTGCCAGCAGTTACCGTCAGGGGGGCCACGAGCAGTACTTC

j_call: TRBJ1-1
d_call: -
clone_size: -
v_call: TRBV7-2
cdr3_aa: CASSLRGPEAFF
cdr3_nt: TGTGCCAGCAGCTTACGCGGGCCTGAAGCTTTCTTT

j_call: TRBJ1-5
d_call: -
clone_size: -
v_call: TRBV6-1
cdr3_aa: CASSESLGYQPQHF
cdr3_nt: TGTGCCAGCAGTGAATCACTGGGATACCAGCCCCAGCATTTT

j_call: TRBJ1-1
d_call: -
clone_size: -
v_call: TRBV7-2
cdr3_aa: CASSKLPHQNTEAFF
cdr3_nt: TGTGCCAGCAGCAAACTCCCTCACCAGAACACTGAAGCTTTCTTT

j_call: TRBJ2-2
d_call: -
clone_size: -
v_call: TRBV2
cdr3_aa: CASRHRAGNTGELFF
cdr3_nt: TGTGCCAGCAGACACAGGGCAGGGAACACCGGGGAGCTGTTTTTT

j_call: TRBJ2-5
d_call: -
clone_size: -
v_call: TRBV5-6
cdr3_aa: CASSLGRGAPLGETQYF
cdr3_nt: TGTGCCAGCAGCTTGGGAAGGGGGGCGCCCCTAGGAGAGACCCAGTACTTC

j_call: TRBJ2-3
d_call: -
clone_size: -
v_call: TRBV5-6
cdr3_aa: CASSLALAGRADTQYF
cdr3_nt: TGTGCCAGCAGCTTGGCCCTTGCAGGCCGGGCAGATACGCAGTATTTT

j_call: TRBJ1-4
d_call: -
clone_size: -
v_call: TRBV7-9
cdr3_aa: CASSPGSRLFF
cdr3_nt: TGTGCCAGCAGCCCAGGGTCACGACTGTTTTTT

j_call: TRBJ1-6
d_call: -
clone_size: -
v_call: TRBV9
cdr3_aa: CASRQGTSNSPLHF
cdr3_nt: TGTGCCAGCAGGCAGGGCACTTCCAATTCACCCCTCCACTTT

j_call: TRBJ1-1
d_call: -
clone_size: few
v_call: TRBV7-8
cdr3_aa: CASSFRVLTEAFF
cdr3_nt: TGTGCCAGCAGCTTTAGGGTGCTCACTGAAGCTTTCTTT

j_call: TRBJ1-1
d_call: -
clone_size: -
v_call: TRBV12-5
cdr3_aa: CASGSWEGSEAFF
cdr3_nt: TGTGCTAGTGGTTCTTGGGAGGGTTCTGAAGCTTTCTTT

j_call: TRBJ1-3
d_call: TRBD1
clone_size: few
v_call: TRBV5-4
cdr3_aa: CASSPGTGGAYGNTIYF
cdr3_nt: TGTGCCAGCAGCCCGGGGACAGGGGGCGCGTATGGAAACACCATATATTTT

j_call: TRBJ1-5
d_call: TRBD1
clone_size: few
v_call: TRBV6-5
cdr3_aa: CASSTTGVIQPQHF
cdr3_nt: TGTGCCAGCAGCACGACAGGGGTGATTCAGCCCCAGCATTTT

j_call: TRBJ2-5
d_call: TRBD1
clone_size: -
v_call: TRBV2
cdr3_aa: CASRGLTGQGQETQYF
cdr3_nt: TGTGCCAGCAGAGGCCTGACGGGACAGGGGCAAGAGACCCAGTACTTC

j_call: TRBJ2-3
d_call: TRBD2
clone_size: -
v_call: TRBV30
cdr3_aa: CARSPGGLSDTQYF
cdr3_nt: TGTGCCAGGAGCCCGGGGGGGCTTTCAGATACGCAGTATTTT

j_call: TRBJ1-2
d_call: -
clone_size: once
v_call: TRBV19
cdr3_aa: CASKPPDRTYGYTF
cdr3_nt: TGTGCCAGTAAGCCACCGGACCGGACCTATGGCTACACCTTC

j_call: TRBJ1-2
d_call: -
clone_size: few
v_call: TRBV10-3
cdr3_aa: CAISEYANYGYTF
cdr3_nt: TGTGCCATCAGTGAGTACGCTAACTATGGCTACACCTTC

j_call: TRBJ2-2
d_call: TRBD2
clone_size: -
v_call: TRBV11-2
cdr3_aa: CASSLGGGKEDTGELFF
cdr3_nt: TGTGCCAGCAGCTTAGGCGGGGGGAAGGAAGACACCGGGGAGCTGTTTTTT